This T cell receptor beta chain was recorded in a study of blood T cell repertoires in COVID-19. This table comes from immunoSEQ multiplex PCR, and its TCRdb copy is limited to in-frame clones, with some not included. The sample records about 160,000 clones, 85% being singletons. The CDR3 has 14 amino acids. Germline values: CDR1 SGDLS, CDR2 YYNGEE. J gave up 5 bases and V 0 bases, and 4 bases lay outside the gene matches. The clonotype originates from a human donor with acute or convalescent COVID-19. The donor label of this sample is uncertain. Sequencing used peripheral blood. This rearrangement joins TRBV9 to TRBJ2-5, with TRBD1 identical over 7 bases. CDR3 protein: CASSVGGRGETQYF. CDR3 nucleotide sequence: TGTGCCAGCAGCGTAGGCGGCAGGGGGGAGACCCAGTACTTC.